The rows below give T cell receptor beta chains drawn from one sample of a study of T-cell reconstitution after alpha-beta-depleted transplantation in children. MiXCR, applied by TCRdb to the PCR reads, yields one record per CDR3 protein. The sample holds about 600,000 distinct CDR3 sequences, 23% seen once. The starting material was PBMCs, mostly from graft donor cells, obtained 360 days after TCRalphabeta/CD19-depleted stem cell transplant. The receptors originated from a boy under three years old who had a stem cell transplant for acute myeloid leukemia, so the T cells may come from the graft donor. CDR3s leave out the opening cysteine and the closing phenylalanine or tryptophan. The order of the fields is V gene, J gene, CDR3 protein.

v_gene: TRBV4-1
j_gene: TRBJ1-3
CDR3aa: ASSQPLDRSNTIY

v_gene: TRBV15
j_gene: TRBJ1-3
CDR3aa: ATSREIGSSGNTIY

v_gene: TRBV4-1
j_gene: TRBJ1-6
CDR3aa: ASSQDPAHFSYNSPLH

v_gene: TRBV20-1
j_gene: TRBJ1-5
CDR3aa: SARGRNRGNQPQH

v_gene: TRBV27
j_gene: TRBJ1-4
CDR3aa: ASRALNSFNEKLF

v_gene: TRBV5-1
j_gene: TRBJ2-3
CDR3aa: ASSIRGSNTQY

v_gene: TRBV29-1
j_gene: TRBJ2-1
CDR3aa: SVGTGRSYNEQF

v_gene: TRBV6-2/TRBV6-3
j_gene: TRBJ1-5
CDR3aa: ASSYSIGSARRVEQPQH

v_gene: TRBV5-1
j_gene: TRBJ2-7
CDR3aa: ASSFTSGGRNEQY

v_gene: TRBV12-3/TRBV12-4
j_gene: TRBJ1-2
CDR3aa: ASSLQGANYGYT

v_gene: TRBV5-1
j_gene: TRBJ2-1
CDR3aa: ASSATTGPNEQF

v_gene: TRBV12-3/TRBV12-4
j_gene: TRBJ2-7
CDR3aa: ASSLSRPSYEQY

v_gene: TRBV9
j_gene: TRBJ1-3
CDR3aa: ASSVGGRASSSGNTIY

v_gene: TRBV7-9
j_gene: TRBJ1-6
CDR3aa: ASSLIAGDSPLH

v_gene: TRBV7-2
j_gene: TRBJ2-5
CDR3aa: ASSPFLTGTGETQY

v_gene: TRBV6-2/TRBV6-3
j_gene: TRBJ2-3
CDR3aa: ASSGLLATTDTQY

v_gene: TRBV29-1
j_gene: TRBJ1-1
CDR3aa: SVVKKLTLEAF

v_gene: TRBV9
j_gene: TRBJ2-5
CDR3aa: ASSVGRGRRETQY

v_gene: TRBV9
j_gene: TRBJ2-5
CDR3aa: ASSLTSLAETQY

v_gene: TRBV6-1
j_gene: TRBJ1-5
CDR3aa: ASRRTVNQPQH

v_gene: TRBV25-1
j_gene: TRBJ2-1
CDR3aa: ASRVDRGIEQF

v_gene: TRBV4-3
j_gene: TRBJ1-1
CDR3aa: ASSQEITGNTEAF

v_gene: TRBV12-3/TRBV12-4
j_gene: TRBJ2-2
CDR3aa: ASSSHTLAGGPQAGELF

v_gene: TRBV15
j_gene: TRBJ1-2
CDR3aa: ATSRDGTGSPYGYT

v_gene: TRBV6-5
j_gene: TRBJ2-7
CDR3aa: ASAQGYEQY

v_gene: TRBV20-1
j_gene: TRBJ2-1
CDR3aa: SASLAGREF

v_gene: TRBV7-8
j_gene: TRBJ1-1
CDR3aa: ASSIPLNTEAF

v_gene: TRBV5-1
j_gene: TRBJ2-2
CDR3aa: ASSLAVRGQSGELF

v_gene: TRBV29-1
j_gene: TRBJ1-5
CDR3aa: SVTTTGGPYSNQPQH

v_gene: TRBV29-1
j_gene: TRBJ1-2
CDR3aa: SVTGRGTFSADGYT

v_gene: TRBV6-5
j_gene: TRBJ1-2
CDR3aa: ASSYSQDRGLYGYT

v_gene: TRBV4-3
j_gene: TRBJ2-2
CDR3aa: ASSQDFLGTGGAWTGELF

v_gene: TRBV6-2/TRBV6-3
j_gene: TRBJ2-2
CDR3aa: ASSFWTSRELF

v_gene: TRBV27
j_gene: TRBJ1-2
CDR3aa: ASSFGGLDYGYT

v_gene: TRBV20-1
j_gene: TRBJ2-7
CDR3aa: SAAGLSYEQY

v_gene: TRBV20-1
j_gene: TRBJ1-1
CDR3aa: SASQGRSNTEAF

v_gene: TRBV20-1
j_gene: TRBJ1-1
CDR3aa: SANPGGTRYTEAF

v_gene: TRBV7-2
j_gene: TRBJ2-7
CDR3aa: ASSRAGGFFGEQY

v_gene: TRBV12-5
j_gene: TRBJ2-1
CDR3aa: ASGPRLGFGVEQF

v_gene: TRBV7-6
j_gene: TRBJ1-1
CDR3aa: ASSAIGQGPEAF

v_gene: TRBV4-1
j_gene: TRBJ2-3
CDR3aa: ASSQGVERGLTDTQY

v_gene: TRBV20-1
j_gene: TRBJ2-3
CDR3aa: SAQRWTSSDTQY

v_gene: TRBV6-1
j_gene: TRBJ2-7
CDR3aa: ASRKMEGRQGYEQY

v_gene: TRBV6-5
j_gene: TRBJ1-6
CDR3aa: ASSYSKRGSNSPLH